Listed here are 4 T cell receptor beta chains from one sample, sequenced in a study of T-cell reconstitution after alpha-beta-depleted transplantation in children. TCRbeta library construction was performed incorporating unique molecular identifiers. In TCRdb, the PCR reads were re-called with MiXCR into one record per CDR3 protein. The sample consists of 90,000 to 120,000 distinct CDR3 sequences, about 6.5% of them appearing once. This material consisted of PBMCs, mostly from graft donor cells, taken 360 days after TCRalphabeta/CD19-depleted stem cell transplant. The receptor set was obtained from a male patient under 10 years old who had a stem cell transplant for acute lymphoblastic leukemia, so the T cells may come from the graft donor.

This clonotype was seen more than once but under ten times. The CDR3 DNA is TGTGCCAGCAGTTTGGACAGAGACTACCCTGAAGCTTTCTTT. As protein: CASSLDRDYPEAFF. This chain joins TRBV12-3 or TRBV12-4 and TRBJ1-1, with D tentatively TRBD1 (6 bases). The CDR3 totals 14 residues. Trimming stripped 3 bases from V and 6 bases from J, with 14 bases between.

The V call is TRBV9, the J call TRBJ2-6; 9 bases are a match to TRBD1. Germline V CDR1 and CDR2: SGDLS, YYNGEE. Germline trimming cut 2 bases from V and 0 bases from J; bases unmatched to any gene: 12. The CDR3 extends over 20 amino acids. This CDR3 is CASSVTPGTGPFSGANVLTF. DNA for the CDR3: TGTGCCAGCAGCGTTACTCCGGGGACAGGGCCCTTCTCTGGGGCCAACGTCCTGACTTTC.

This clonotype was observed many times. The CDR3 nucleotides are TGTGCCAGCAGTACCGGGGGCACTGAAGCTTTCTTT. It encodes CASSTGGTEAFF. J is TRBJ1-1 and V is TRBV2, with TRBD1 as a possible D gene (5 bases). The V and J ends lost 5 bases and 4 bases respectively, with 8 bases between them. This CDR3 is 12 amino acids long. From germline, CDR1 is SNHLY and CDR2 FYNNEI.

This clonotype was seen a single time. One base away lies a much larger clone, so this may be a sequencing read error. The V call is TRBV7-2, the J call TRBJ2-7; maybe TRBD2 (6 bases). V lost 4 bases to trimming and J lost 7 bases, with 17 bases between them. This CDR3 is 14 amino acids long. Germline CDR1 SGHTA, CDR2 FQGNSA. CDR3 amino acids: CASSCRDSLLEQYF. The CDR3 DNA reads as TGTGCCAGCAGCTGCCGGGACTCCCTTTTGGAGCAGTACTTC.